This entry lists 13 T cell receptor beta chains sequenced from one sample in a study of long-term antiretroviral therapy in people with HIV. The immunoSEQ assay was v3.0, run at survey level. The protocol was immunoSEQ multiplex PCR, while the TCRdb copy is restricted to in-frame clones and leaves out a portion. The sample has 20,000 to 25,000 clones; around 87% are singletons. The input for sequencing was unsorted PBMCs, taken 0.2 years before starting antiretroviral therapy. The receptors were gathered from a man aged 18 to 29 with HIV.

The rearrangement uses TRBV6-5 and TRBJ1-5; no definite D call. Trimming cost V 5 bases and J 5 bases, with 13 bases left between them. The CDR3 has 14 amino acids. Germline CDR1 MNHEY, CDR2 SVGAGI. The CDR3 is CASSDPSAYQPQHF. CDR3 sequence (DNA): TGTGCCAGCAGTGACCCATCAGCGTATCAGCCCCAGCATTTT.

The chain joins TRBV10-2 to TRBJ2-7; 8 bases align to TRBD1. The V gene's germline CDR1 is WSHSY and CDR2 SAAADI. The junction had 13 bases not matched to a gene; V was cut back by 7 bases and J by 11 bases. This CDR3 comprises 13 residues. The CDR3 nucleotides are TGCGCCAGCAAGGACAGGGTGGTTCGAAACGAGTACTTC. As protein: CASKDRVVRNEYF.

This clone was seen a single time. V and J are TRBV9 and TRBJ2-1, with D unclear. V was shortened by 0 bases and J by 1 base, with 8 bases between the two germline ends. From germline, CDR1 is SGDLS and CDR2 YYNGEE. The CDR3 contains 15 residues. In DNA, the CDR3 is TGTGCCAGCAGCGTAGATGGGGAATCCTACAATGAGCAGTTCTTC. Translated: CASSVDGESYNEQFF.

V usage is TRBV2 and J usage is TRBJ2-7; D is possibly TRBD1 (6 bases). Looked up from germline, CDR1 is SNHLY and CDR2 is FYNNEI. V lost 7 bases to trimming and J lost 5 bases, with 6 bases between them. CDR3 length equals 10 residues. DNA for the CDR3: TGTGCCAGCAACAGGGACGAGCAGTACTTC. Protein sequence: CASNRDEQYF.

The chain links TRBV28 to TRBJ1-3, with 9 bases matching TRBD1. The junction had 8 bases not matched to a gene; V was cut back by 1 base and J by 4 bases. Germline V gives CDR1 MDHEN, CDR2 SYDVKM. The CDR3 runs to 17 residues. CDR3 bases: TGTGCCAGCAGTTTATTGGACAGGGGCGGTGGGGGAAACACCATATATTTT. This codes for CASSLLDRGGGGNTIYF.

This sequence joins TRBV7-9 and TRBJ1-2, with D perhaps TRBD1 (5 bases). The germline V and J ends were trimmed by 5 bases and 8 bases, with 15 bases remaining between them. Germline V gene sequence: CDR1 SEHNR, CDR2 FQNEAQ (reference sequence). The CDR3 consists of 13 residues. The CDR3 is CASSDTGMEGYTF. CDR3 sequence (DNA): TGTGCCAGCAGCGACACAGGAATGGAGGGCTACACCTTC.

This chain links TRBV5-4 with TRBJ1-2, with D unresolved. With 0 bases removed from V and 5 bases from J, the gap between germline ends came to 8 bases. The V gene's germline CDR1 is SGHNT and CDR2 YYREEE (reference sequence). The CDR3 is 13 residues long. The CDR3 sequence: CASSLEGVYGYTF. CDR3 coding DNA: TGTGCCAGCAGCTTGGAGGGTGTTTATGGCTACACCTTC.

This clone was counted a few times. This chain uses TRBV9 with TRBJ2-1, with TRBD2 matching 8 bases. The CDR3 totals 15 residues. Germline V gives CDR1 SGDLS, CDR2 YYNGEE. Losses at the gene ends were 2 bases for V and 2 bases for J; bases not matched to a gene: 3. The CDR3 loop reads CASSVSGVPYNEQFF. The CDR3 DNA sequence: TGTGCCAGCAGCGTTAGCGGGGTGCCCTACAATGAGCAGTTCTTC. The full variable domain, rest sourced from reference TRBV9 and TRBJ2-1, is DSGVTQTPKHLITATGQRVTLRCSPRSGDLSVYWYQQSLDQGLQFLIQYYNGEERAKGNILERFSAQQFPDLHSELNLSSLELGDSALYFCASSVSGVPYNEQFFGPGTRLTVL.

The chain employs TRBV2 and TRBJ2-7, with 13 bases lining up with TRBD2. The ends lost 6 bases at V and 1 base at J; junction bases unmatched: 6. CDR1 and CDR2 from the germline V gene are SNHLY and FYNNEI. This CDR3 region has 16 residues. Here the CDR3 DNA reads TGTGCCAGCAGGCCCGTACTAGCGGGAGGGTCCTACGAGCAGTACTTC. Protein product: CASRPVLAGGSYEQYF.

The J gene is TRBJ2-7, the V gene TRBV2; 9 nucleotides match TRBD1. In germline, CDR1 is SNHLY, CDR2 FYNNEI. The J segment lost 1 base and the V segment lost 4 bases, leaving 2 bases of the junction unmatched. The CDR3 extends over 14 amino acids. This CDR3 is CASSAGQGSYEQYF. CDR3 coding DNA: TGTGCCAGCAGTGCGGGACAGGGTTCCTACGAGCAGTACTTC.

This chain uses TRBV6-1 with TRBJ1-5, with D perhaps matching TRBD1 (6 bases). The germline CDR1 and CDR2 sequences are MNHNS and SASEGT. V lost 4 bases, J lost 6 bases, and 13 bases lay in between. The CDR3 covers 14 residues. In nucleotides, the CDR3 is TGTGCCAGCAGTGTGGGAGGACAGACTCAGCCCCAGCATTTT. Amino acid sequence: CASSVGGQTQPQHF.

The rearrangement uses TRBV7-9 and TRBJ1-2, with D hard to call. The CDR3 is made up of 13 amino acids. V dropped 2 bases and J dropped 3 bases, with 7 bases sitting between them. Germline lookup yields CDR1 SEHNR and CDR2 FQNEAQ (reference sequence). CDR3 region: CASSLLAYYGYTF. CDR3 coding DNA: TGTGCCAGCAGCTTACTAGCGTACTATGGCTACACCTTC.

The chain joins TRBV5-4 to TRBJ2-5; D could derive from TRBD1 or TRBD2 (5 bases each). The V and J ends lost 4 bases and 4 bases respectively, with 14 bases between them. CDR3 length: 14 residues. Per germline, CDR1 SGHNT and CDR2 YYREEE (reference sequence). The CDR3 sequence is CASSIPFGGETQYF. CDR3 sequence (DNA): TGTGCCAGCAGCATCCCATTTGGGGGAGAGACCCAGTACTTC.